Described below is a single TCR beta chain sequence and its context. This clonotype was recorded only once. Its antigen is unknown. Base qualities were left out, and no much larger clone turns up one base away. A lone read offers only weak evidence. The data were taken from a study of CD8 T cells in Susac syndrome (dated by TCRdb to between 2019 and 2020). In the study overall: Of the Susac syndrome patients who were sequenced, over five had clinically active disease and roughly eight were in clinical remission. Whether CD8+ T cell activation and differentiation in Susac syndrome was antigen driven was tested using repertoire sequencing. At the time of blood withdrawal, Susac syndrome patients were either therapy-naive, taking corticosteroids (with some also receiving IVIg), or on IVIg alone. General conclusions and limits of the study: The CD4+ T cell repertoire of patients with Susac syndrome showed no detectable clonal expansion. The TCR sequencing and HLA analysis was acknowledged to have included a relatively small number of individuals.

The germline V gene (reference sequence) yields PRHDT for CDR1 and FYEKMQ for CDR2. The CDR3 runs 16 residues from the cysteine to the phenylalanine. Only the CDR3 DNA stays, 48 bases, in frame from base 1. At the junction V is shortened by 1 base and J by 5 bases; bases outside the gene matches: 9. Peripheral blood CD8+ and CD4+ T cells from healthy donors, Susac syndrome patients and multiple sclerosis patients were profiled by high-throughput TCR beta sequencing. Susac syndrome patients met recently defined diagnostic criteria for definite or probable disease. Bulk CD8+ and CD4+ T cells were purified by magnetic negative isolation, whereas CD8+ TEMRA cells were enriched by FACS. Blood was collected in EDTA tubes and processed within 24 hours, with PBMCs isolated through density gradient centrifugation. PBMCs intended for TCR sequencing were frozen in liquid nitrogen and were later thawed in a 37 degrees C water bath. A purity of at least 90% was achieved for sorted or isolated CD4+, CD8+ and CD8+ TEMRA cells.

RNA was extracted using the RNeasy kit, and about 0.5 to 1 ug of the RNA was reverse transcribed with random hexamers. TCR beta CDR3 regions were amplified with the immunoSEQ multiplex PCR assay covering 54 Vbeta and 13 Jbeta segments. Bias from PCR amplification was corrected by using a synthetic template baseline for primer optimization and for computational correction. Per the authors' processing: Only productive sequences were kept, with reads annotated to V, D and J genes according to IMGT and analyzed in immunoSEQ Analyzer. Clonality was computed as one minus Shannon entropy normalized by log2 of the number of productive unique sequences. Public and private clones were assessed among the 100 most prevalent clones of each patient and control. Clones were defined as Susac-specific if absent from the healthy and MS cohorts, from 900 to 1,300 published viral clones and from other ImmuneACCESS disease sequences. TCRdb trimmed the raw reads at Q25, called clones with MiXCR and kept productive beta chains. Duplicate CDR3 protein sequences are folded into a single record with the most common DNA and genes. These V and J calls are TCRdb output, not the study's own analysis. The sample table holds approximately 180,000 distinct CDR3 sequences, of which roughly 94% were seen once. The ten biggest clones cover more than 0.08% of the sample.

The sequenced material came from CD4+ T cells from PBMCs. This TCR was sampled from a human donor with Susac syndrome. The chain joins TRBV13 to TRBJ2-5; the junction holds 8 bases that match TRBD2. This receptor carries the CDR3 CASSLDGGGPYETQYF. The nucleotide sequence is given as TGTGCCAGCAGCTTAGACGGCGGGGGGCCCTATGAGACCCAGTACTTC.